A selection of T cell receptor beta chains follows, all from one sample in a study of T cells in Graves' hyperthyroidism and ophthalmopathy. TCRdb processed the multiplex PCR reads anew with MiXCR; each CDR3 protein has one entry. Of 650,000 to 800,000 distinct CDR3 sequences listed, over 40% are singletons. The source material was peripheral blood or thyroid tissue (not recorded which). Receptor source: an adult man with Graves' disease, either hyperthyroidism or ophthalmopathy (not recorded which). The CDR3 runs from the conserved cysteine through the conserved F or W. The D gene is left open where the match is weak. Clone size is shown for a subset of rows, as once, few, many or a class of expanded clone.

D gene: TRBD2
clone size: few
V gene: TRBV2
J gene: TRBJ2-7
CDR3 DNA: TGTGCCAGCAGTGGCAGGACTAGCGGTTCCTACGAGCAGTACTTC
CDR3 protein: CASSGRTSGSYEQYF

D gene: .
clone size: .
V gene: TRBV24-1
J gene: TRBJ1-5
CDR3 DNA: TGTGCCACCAGTGACGCTTCCGGGGGCAATCAGCCCCAGCATTTT
CDR3 protein: CATSDASGGNQPQHF

D gene: .
clone size: few
V gene: TRBV7-9
J gene: TRBJ1-4
CDR3 DNA: TGTGCCAGCAGCCCGTACTTGAGGGGCGCAACTAATGAAAAACTGTTTTTT
CDR3 protein: CASSPYLRGATNEKLFF

D gene: .
clone size: many
V gene: TRBV2
J gene: TRBJ1-6
CDR3 DNA: TGTGCCAGCACCCAATACTCTAGGTCACCCCTCCACTTT
CDR3 protein: CASTQYSRSPLHF

D gene: .
clone size: .
V gene: TRBV10-3
J gene: TRBJ1-1
CDR3 DNA: TGTGCCATCCGAGGGAAGGAGACGAACACTGAAGCTTTCTTT
CDR3 protein: CAIRGKETNTEAFF

D gene: .
clone size: once
V gene: TRBV18
J gene: TRBJ2-5
CDR3 DNA: TGTGCCAGCTCACCACCGAGAACCCAAGAGACCCAGTACTTC
CDR3 protein: CASSPPRTQETQYF

D gene: TRBD2
clone size: .
V gene: TRBV15
J gene: TRBJ2-5
CDR3 DNA: TGTGCCACCAGCAGATGGACTAGCGGGAAAGAGACCCAGTACTTC
CDR3 protein: CATSRWTSGKETQYF

D gene: TRBD1
clone size: .
V gene: TRBV29-1
J gene: TRBJ1-1
CDR3 DNA: TGCAGCGCGACCGGGACAGGGTGGACTGAAGCTTTCTTT
CDR3 protein: CSATGTGWTEAFF

D gene: .
clone size: .
V gene: TRBV19
J gene: TRBJ2-5
CDR3 DNA: TGTGCCAGTAGTACCACCCCAGGGGTTGAGCCCCAGTACTTC
CDR3 protein: CASSTTPGVEPQYF

D gene: .
clone size: few
V gene: TRBV6-1
J gene: TRBJ1-2
CDR3 DNA: TGTGCCAGCAGTGAAGAGATTTATGGCTACACCTTC
CDR3 protein: CASSEEIYGYTF

D gene: .
clone size: .
V gene: TRBV5-4
J gene: TRBJ2-7
CDR3 DNA: TGTGCCAGCAGCTTCGGCTACCCCTACGAGCAGTACTTC
CDR3 protein: CASSFGYPYEQYF

D gene: .
clone size: .
V gene: TRBV15
J gene: TRBJ1-1
CDR3 DNA: TGTGCCACCAGCTTGGCGGGGGGAACGAACACTGAAGCTTTCTTT
CDR3 protein: CATSLAGGTNTEAFF

D gene: .
clone size: .
V gene: TRBV7-8
J gene: TRBJ1-6
CDR3 DNA: TGTGCCAGCAGTTACGTCTTGGGGAGTTCACCCCTCCACTTT
CDR3 protein: CASSYVLGSSPLHF